This T cell receptor beta chain was sequenced for a study of sequential checkpoint blockade in melanoma (dated by TCRdb to the late 2010s). A note on the overall study: In a 1:1 randomization, patients received either first-line nivolumab then ipilimumab (arm A) or ipilimumab then nivolumab (arm B). Both trial sequences were followed by maintenance nivolumab. About 80% of the matched tumor biopsy pairs taken before and after treatment were from the same lesion. DNA from some 89 melanoma tumor samples collected before treatment underwent TCRbeta immunosequencing. For roughly 20 patients, matched tumor biopsies were taken both before treatment and at week 13, after single-agent nivolumab (arm A) or ipilimumab (arm B). General conclusions and limits of the study: Among patients in the nivolumab-first arm (arm A), tumor TIL clonality before treatment was associated with response (P = .04). Within-arm analyses of tumor T-cell fraction were constrained by small sample sizes and reduced statistical power. Patients with increases in tumor T-cell fraction and clonality by week 13 were approximately 30 times more likely to achieve clinical benefit. Larger, independent patient cohorts are needed to validate the response-prediction model that combines TCR metrics and mutation burden. Tumor T-cell fraction and clonality correlated with PD-L1 staining and CD8+ T-cell counts but not with mutational load.

The germline ends are 11 bases apart after V is trimmed by 5 bases and J by 0 bases. Sequences MNHGY (CDR1) and SAAAGT (CDR2) are obtained from the germline V gene. From cysteine to phenylalanine, the CDR3 is 15 amino acids long. Only the CDR3 DNA is retained, 45 bases long and in frame from the first base. The sample's treatment or condition label is to be understood as: randomized to nivolumab then ipilimumab (arm A) or the reverse (arm B). None of the trial patients had been given prior DNA-damaging chemotherapy. The samples were obtained from melanoma patients enrolled in CheckMate 064, an open-label, randomized phase II trial testing sequential checkpoint blockade. Tumor TCR sequencing used genomic DNA from formalin-fixed paraffin-embedded (FFPE) tissue samples. This clone was seen only a few times. It lacks a known antigen. Per-nucleotide qualities are absent, and no much larger clonotype sits a single base away.

The immunoSEQ Assay was used to immunosequence TCRbeta CDR3 regions from genomic DNA. Genomic DNA was amplified by bias-controlled multiplex PCR before high-throughput sequencing. The paper's processing steps were these. To quantify the absolute abundance of each unique TCRbeta CDR3 region, the sequences were collapsed and filtered. Clonality, defined as 1 minus Pielou's evenness, was calculated using productive rearrangements only. To compute tumor T-cell fraction, TCRbeta template counts were normalized to usable DNA, with usable DNA estimated from several housekeeping genes. Clones with significantly greater frequencies in on-treatment versus baseline samples were identified using a previously published method. TCRdb took over this immuneACCESS table, retaining in-frame rearrangements with V and J assigned. Such tables are incomplete; in checked studies, under half of the missing clones stem from an unresolved V gene, and the remainder is unexplained. That table gives V, J and clone size, and the DNA gave D and trimming. Within this sample are more than 850 clones, with 20% to 25% of them counted one time only. The top ten clonotypes cover about 16% of the sample.

Recombination joined TRBV6-8 with TRBJ1-3; no D gene can be assigned with confidence. This TCR was sampled from a human donor with melanoma. The sample in question was tumor tissue (inferred from file names), obtained from a patient given nivolumab and ipilimumab in sequence. The CDR3 region: CASSPSWDSGNTIYF. The sequence in DNA is TGTGCCAGCAGTCCCTCCTGGGACTCTGGAAACACCATATATTTT.